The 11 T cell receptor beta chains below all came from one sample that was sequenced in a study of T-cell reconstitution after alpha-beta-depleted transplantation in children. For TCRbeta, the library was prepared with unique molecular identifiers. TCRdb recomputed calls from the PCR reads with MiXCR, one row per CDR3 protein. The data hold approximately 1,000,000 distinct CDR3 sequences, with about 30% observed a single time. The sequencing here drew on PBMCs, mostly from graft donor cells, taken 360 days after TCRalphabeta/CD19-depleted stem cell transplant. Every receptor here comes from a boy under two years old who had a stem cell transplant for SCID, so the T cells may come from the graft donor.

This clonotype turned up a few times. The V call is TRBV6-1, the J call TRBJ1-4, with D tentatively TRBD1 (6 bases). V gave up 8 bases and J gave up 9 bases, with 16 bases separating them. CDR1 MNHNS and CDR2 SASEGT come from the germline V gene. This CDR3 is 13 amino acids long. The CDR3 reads CASASGGLQKLFF. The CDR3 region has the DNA TGTGCCAGCGCATCCGGGGGGCTCCAAAAACTGTTTTTT.

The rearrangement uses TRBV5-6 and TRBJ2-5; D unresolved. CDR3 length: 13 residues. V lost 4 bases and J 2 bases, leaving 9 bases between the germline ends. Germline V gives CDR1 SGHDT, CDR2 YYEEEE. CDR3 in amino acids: CASSVDFQETQYF. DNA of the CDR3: TGTGCCAGCAGCGTCGACTTTCAAGAGACCCAGTACTTC.

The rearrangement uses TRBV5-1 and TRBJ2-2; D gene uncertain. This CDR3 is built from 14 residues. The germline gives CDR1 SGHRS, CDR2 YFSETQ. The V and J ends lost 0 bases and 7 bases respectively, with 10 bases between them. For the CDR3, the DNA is TGCGCCAGCAGCTTGGTCCATGTCAACGGGGAGCTGTTTTTT. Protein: CASSLVHVNGELFF. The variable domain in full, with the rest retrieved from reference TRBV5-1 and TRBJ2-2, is KAGVTQTPRYLIKTRGQQVTLSCSPISGHRSVSWYQQTPGQGLQFLFEYFSETQRNKGNFPGRFSGRQFSNSRSEMNVSTLELGDSALYLCASSLVHVNGELFFGEGSRLTVL.

CDR3 sequence: CASSQELQLARPGEQYF. In DNA form, the CDR3 reads TGTGCCAGCTCACAAGAGTTGCAGTTGGCCAGGCCAGGCGAGCAGTACTTC. The V gene is TRBV18, the J gene TRBJ2-7, with D uncertain. The CDR3 is made up of 17 amino acids. V was pared by 4 bases and J by 6 bases, with 25 bases between. CDR1 KGHSH and CDR2 LQKENI come from the germline V gene.

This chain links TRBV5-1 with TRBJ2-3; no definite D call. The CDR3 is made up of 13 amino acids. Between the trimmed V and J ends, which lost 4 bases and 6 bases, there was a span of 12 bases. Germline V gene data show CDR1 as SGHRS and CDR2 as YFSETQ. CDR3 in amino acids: CASSPRASDTQYF. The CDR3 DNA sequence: TGCGCCAGCAGCCCCCGGGCCTCCGATACGCAGTATTTT.

Written as DNA, the CDR3 is TGTGCCATCAGTGAGTCGTTTCTCAGGGAAGGAGAGCAGTACTTC. Its translation is CAISESFLREGEQYF. J is TRBJ2-7 and V is TRBV10-3; D might be TRBD1 (5 bases). With 0 bases removed from V and 7 bases from J, the gap between germline ends came to 16 bases. The CDR3 totals 15 residues. Germline values: CDR1 ENHRY, CDR2 SYGVKD.

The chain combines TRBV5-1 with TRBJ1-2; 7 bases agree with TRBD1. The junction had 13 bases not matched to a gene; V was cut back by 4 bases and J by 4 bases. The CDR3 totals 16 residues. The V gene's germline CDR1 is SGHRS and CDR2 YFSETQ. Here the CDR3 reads CASSQRTGSHVYGYTF. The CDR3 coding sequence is TGCGCCAGCAGCCAACGGACAGGTTCCCACGTCTATGGCTACACCTTC.

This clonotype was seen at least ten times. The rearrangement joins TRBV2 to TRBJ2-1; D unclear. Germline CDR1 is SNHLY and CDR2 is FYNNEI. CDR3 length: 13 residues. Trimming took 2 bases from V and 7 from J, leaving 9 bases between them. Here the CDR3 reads CASSESWANEQFF. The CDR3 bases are TGTGCCAGCAGTGAATCTTGGGCGAATGAGCAGTTCTTC.

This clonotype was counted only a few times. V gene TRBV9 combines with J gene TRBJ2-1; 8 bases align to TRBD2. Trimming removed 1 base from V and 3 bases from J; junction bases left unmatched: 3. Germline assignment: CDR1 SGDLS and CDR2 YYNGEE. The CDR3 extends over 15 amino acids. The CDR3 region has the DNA TGTGCCAGCAGCGTACTGAGCGGGGGCTACAATGAGCAGTTCTTC. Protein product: CASSVLSGGYNEQFF.

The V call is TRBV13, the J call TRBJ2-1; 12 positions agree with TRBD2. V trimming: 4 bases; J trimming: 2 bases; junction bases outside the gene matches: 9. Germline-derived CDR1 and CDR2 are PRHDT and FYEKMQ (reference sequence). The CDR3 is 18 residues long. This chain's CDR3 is CASSSTSGGPHPYNEQFF. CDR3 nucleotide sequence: TGTGCCAGCAGCTCCACTAGCGGGGGGCCCCACCCCTACAATGAGCAGTTCTTC.

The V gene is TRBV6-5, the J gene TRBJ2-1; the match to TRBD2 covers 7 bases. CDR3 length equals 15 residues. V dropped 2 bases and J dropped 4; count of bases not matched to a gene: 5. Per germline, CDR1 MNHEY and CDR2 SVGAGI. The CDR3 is CASSYKGGGYNEQFF. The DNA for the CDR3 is TGTGCCAGCAGTTACAAGGGCGGGGGATACAATGAGCAGTTCTTC.